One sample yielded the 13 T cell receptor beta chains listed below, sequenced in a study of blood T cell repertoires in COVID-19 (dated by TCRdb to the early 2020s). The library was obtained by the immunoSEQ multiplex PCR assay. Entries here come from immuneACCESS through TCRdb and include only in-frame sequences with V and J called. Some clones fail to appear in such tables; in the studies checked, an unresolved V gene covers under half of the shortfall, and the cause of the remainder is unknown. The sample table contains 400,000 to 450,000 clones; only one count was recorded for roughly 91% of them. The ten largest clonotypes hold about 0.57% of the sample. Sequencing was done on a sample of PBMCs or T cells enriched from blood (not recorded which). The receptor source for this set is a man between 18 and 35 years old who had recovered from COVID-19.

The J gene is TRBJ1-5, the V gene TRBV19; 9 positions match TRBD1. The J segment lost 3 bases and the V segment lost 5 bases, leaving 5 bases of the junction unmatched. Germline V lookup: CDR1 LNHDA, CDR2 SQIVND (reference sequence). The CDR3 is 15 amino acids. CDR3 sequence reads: CASSGTGTDNQPQHF. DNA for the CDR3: TGTGCCAGTAGTGGGACAGGGACAGACAATCAGCCCCAGCATTTT.

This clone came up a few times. DNA for the CDR3: TGTGCCAGCAGCTACGGGACAGGGGATATCGCTGAAGCTTTCTTT. Translated: CASSYGTGDIAEAFF. The chain joins TRBV5-4 to TRBJ1-1, with 10 bases that match TRBD1. The CDR3 sequence is 15 residues long. Germline lookup yields CDR1 SGHNT and CDR2 YYREEE (reference sequence). J lost 6 bases, V lost 3 bases, and 8 bases had no gene match.

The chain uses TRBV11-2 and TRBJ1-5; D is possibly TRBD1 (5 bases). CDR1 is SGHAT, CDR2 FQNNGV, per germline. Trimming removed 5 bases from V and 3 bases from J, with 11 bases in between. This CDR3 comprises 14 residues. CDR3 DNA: TGTGCCAGCAGCCCAGACAGATACAATCAGCCCCAGCATTTT. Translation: CASSPDRYNQPQHF.

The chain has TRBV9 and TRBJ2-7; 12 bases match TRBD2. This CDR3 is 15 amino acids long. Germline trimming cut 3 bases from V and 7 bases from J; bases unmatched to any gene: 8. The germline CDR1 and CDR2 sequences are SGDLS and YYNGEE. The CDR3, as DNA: TGTGCCAGCAGCGCCTCCGGGACTAGCGGGCTGGAGCAGTACTTC. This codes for CASSASGTSGLEQYF. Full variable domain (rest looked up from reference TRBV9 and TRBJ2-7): DSGVTQTPKHLITATGQRVTLRCSPRSGDLSVYWYQQSLDQGLQFLIQYYNGEERAKGNILERFSAQQFPDLHSELNLSSLELGDSALYFCASSASGTSGLEQYFGPGTRLTVT.

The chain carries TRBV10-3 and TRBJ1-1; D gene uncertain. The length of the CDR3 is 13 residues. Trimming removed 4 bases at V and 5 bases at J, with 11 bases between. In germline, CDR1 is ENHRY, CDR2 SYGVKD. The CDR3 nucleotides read TGTGCCATCAGTGGTGGCCCGGGGACTGAAGCTTTCTTT. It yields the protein CAISGGPGTEAFF.

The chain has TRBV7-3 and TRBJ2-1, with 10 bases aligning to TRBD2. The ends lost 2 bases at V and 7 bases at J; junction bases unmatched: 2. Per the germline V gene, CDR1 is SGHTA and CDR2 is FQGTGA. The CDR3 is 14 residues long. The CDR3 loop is CASSLLAGVNEQFF. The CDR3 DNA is TGTGCCAGCAGCTTACTAGCGGGAGTAAATGAGCAGTTCTTC.

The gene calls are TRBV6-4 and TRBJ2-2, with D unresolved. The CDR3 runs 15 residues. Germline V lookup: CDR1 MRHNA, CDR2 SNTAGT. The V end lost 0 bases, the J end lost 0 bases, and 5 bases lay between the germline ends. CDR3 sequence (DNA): TGTGCCAGCAGTGACTCCACGGCGAACACCGGGGAGCTGTTTTTT. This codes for CASSDSTANTGELFF.

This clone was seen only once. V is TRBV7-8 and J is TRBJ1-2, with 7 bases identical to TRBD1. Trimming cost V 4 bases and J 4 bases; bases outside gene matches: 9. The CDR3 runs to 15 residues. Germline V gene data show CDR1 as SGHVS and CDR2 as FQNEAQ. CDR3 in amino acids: CASSSGWDSSYGYTF. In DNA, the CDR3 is TGTGCCAGCAGCTCTGGGTGGGACAGTTCCTATGGCTACACCTTC. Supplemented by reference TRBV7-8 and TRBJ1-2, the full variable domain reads GAGVSQSPRYKVAKRGQDVALRCDPISGHVSLFWYQQALGQGPEFLTYFQNEAQLDKSGLPSDRFFAERPEGSVSTLKIQRTQQEDSAVYLCASSSGWDSSYGYTFGSGTRLTVV.

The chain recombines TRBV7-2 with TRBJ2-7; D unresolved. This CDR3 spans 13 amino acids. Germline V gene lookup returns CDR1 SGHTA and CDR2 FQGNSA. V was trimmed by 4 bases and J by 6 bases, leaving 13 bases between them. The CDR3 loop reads CASSSRMGGEQYF. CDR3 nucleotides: TGTGCCAGCAGCTCTAGAATGGGTGGCGAGCAGTACTTC.

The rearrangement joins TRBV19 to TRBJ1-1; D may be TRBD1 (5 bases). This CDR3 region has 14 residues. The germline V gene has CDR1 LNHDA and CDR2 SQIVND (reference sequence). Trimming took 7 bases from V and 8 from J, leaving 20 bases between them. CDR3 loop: CASTRRASTAEAFF. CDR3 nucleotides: TGTGCCAGTACCAGACGAGCCTCGACAGCCGAAGCTTTCTTT.

CDR3 nucleotides: TGTGCCAGCAGCTTCGACGGTGCGGGTTCACCCCTCCACTTT. It codes for CASSFDGAGSPLHF. The chain uses TRBV9 and TRBJ1-6, with unresolved D. Germline V gene data show CDR1 as SGDLS and CDR2 as YYNGEE. This CDR3 region has 14 residues. Trimming removed 4 bases at V and 9 bases at J, with 14 bases between.

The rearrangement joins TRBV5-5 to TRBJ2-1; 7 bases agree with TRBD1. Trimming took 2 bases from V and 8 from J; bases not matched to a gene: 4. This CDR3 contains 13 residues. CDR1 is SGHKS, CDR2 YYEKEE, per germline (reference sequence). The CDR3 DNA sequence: TGTGCCAGCAGCTTTAGGACAGGATATGAGCAGTTCTTC. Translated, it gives CASSFRTGYEQFF.

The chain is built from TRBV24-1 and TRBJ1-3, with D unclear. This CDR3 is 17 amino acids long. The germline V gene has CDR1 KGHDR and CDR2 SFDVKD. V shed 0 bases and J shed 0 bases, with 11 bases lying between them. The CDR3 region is CATSDLHSLFSGNTIYF. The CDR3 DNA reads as TGTGCCACCAGTGATTTGCACAGTCTCTTCTCTGGAAACACCATATATTTT.